A selection of T cell receptor beta chains follows, all from one sample in a study of T cell changes during pregnancy in multiple sclerosis. The assay was immunoSEQ multiplex PCR, and TCRdb's table has in-frame clones only and misses some. The sample includes over 55,000 clones, roughly nine tenths of them seen just once. The sample was peripheral blood, taken in the first trimester of pregnancy. All receptors derive from a female donor with multiple sclerosis, enrolled in a pregnancy study. Both conserved end residues are part of each CDR3. The order of the fields is CDR3 protein, V gene, D gene, J gene. A D gene is named only where the DNA matches it firmly.

CDR3 protein: CASSGYPQGADEQYF; V gene: TRBV5-1; D gene: TRBD1; J gene: TRBJ2-7
CDR3 protein: CASSDRGNQPQHF; V gene: TRBV6-1; D gene: TRBD1; J gene: TRBJ1-5
CDR3 protein: CASRLTQSSGANVLTF; V gene: TRBV27; D gene: NA; J gene: TRBJ2-6
CDR3 protein: CASRQGGLAGTDNEQFF; V gene: TRBV4-1; D gene: TRBD2; J gene: TRBJ2-1
CDR3 protein: CASSRNLGGTGLFGTEAFF; V gene: TRBV4-3; D gene: TRBD1; J gene: TRBJ1-1
CDR3 protein: CASSFTGITDTQYF; V gene: TRBV11-2; D gene: NA; J gene: TRBJ2-3
CDR3 protein: CASSRGLGETQYF; V gene: TRBV7-7; D gene: TRBD2; J gene: TRBJ2-5
CDR3 protein: CASSVLGGPGEKLFF; V gene: TRBV6-1; D gene: TRBD1; J gene: TRBJ1-4
CDR3 protein: CAISAGISNYGYTF; V gene: TRBV10-3; D gene: NA; J gene: TRBJ1-2
CDR3 protein: CASSSGQPIDEQYF; V gene: TRBV7-9; D gene: NA; J gene: TRBJ2-7
CDR3 protein: CASSRLGASRGEFF; V gene: TRBV27; D gene: NA; J gene: TRBJ2-1
CDR3 protein: CSVGRAEGNNEQFF; V gene: TRBV29-1; D gene: NA; J gene: TRBJ2-1